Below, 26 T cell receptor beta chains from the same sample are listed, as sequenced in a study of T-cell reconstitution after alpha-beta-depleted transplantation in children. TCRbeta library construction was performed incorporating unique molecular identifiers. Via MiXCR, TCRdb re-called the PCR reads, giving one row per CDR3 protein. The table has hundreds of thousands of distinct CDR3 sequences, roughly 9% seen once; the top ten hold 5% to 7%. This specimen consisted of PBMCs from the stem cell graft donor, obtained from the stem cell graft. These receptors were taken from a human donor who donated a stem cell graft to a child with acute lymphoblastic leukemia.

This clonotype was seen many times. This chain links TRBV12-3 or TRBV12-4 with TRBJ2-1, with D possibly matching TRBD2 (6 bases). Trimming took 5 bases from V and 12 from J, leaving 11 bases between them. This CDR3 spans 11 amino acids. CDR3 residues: CASSPRDLQFF. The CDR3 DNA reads TGTGCCAGCAGTCCTCGGGACTTGCAGTTCTTC.

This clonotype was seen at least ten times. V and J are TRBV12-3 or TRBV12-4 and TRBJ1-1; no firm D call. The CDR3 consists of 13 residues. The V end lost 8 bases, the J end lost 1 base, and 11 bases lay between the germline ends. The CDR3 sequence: CASGRLENTEAFF. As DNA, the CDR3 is TGTGCCAGCGGACGTCTGGAGAACACTGAAGCTTTCTTT.

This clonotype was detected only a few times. For the CDR3, the DNA is TGTGCCACCAGTGCACCGGGACAGACAAGGGGGTACAATGAGCAGTTCTTC. This encodes CATSAPGQTRGYNEQFF. The chain is built from TRBV24-1 and TRBJ2-1; 7 nucleotides align to TRBD1. CDR3 size: 17 residues. Losses at the gene ends were 5 bases for V and 4 bases for J; bases not matched to a gene: 13. CDR1 is KGHDR, CDR2 SFDVKD, per germline.

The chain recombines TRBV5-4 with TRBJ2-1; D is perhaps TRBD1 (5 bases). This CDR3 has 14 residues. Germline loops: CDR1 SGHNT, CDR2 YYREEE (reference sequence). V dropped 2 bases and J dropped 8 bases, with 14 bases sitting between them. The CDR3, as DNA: TGTGCCAGCAGCTTCTCGAGCAGGGTCTATGAGCAGTTCTTC. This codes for CASSFSSRVYEQFF.

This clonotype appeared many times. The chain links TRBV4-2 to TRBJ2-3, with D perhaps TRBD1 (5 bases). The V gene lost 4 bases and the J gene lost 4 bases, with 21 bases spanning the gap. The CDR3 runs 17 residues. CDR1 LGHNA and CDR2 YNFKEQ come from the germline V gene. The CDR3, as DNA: TGTGCCAGCAGCCTACAGGATAGCAATTGGAACGCAGATACGCAGTATTTT. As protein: CASSLQDSNWNADTQYF.

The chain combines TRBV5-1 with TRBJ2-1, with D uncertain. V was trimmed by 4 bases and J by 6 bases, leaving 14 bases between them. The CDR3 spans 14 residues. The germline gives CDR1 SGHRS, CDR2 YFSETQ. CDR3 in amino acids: CASSPRTTFNEQFF. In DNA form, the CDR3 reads TGCGCCAGCAGCCCCCGGACCACGTTCAATGAGCAGTTCTTC.

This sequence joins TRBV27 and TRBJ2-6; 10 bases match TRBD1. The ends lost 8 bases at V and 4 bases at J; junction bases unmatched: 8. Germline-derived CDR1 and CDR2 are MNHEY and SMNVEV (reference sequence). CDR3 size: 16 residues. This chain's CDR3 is CASGPGTGAGANVLTF. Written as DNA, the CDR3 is TGTGCCAGCGGTCCCGGGACAGGGGCCGGGGCCAACGTCCTGACTTTC.

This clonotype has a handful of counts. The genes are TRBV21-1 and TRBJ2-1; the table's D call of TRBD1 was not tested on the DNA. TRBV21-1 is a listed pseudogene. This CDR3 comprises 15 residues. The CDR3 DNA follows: TGTGCCAGCAGCACCGGGACAGGGATCTTATATGAGCAGTTCTTC. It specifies CASSTGTGILYEQFF.

CDR3 sequence reads: CASSLDLTYGYTF. CDR3 in DNA: TGCGCCAGCAGCTTGGACCTCACCTATGGCTACACCTTC. This chain connects TRBV5-1 to TRBJ1-2; D gene uncertain. Deletions cut 0 bases from V and 4 bases from J, with 7 bases between. Germline CDR1 and CDR2: SGHRS and YFSETQ. The CDR3 is made up of 13 amino acids.

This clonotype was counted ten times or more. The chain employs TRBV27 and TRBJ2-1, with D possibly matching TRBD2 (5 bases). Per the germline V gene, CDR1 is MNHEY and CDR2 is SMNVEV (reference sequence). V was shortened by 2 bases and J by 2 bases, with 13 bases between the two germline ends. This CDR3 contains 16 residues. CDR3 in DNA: TGTGCCAGCAGTTTACGTCGGGGTATCACCTACAATGAGCAGTTCTTC. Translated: CASSLRRGITYNEQFF.

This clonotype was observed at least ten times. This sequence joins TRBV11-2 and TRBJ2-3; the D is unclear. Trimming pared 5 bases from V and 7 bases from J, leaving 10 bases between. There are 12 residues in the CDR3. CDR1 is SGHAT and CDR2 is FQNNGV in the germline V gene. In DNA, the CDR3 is TGTGCCAGCAGCCGGCAGACTTATACGCAGTATTTT. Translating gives CASSRQTYTQYF.

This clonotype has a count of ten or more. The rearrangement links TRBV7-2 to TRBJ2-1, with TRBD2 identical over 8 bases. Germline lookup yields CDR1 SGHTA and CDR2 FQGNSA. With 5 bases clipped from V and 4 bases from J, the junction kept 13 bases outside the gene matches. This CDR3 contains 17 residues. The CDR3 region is CASSHVSGGPIYNEQFF. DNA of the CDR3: TGTGCCAGCAGCCATGTCTCGGGGGGGCCGATATACAATGAGCAGTTCTTC.

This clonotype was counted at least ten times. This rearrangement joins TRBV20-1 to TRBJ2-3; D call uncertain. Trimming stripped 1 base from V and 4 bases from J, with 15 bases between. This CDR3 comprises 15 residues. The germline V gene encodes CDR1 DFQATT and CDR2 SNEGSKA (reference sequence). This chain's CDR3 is CSARGTRESADTQYF. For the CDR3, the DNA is TGCAGTGCTAGAGGGACCCGCGAGAGCGCAGATACGCAGTATTTT.

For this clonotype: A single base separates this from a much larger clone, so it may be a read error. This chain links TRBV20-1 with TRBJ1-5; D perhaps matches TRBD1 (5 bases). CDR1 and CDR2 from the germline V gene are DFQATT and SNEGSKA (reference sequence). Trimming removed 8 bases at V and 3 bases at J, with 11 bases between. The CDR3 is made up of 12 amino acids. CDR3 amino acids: CSFGHPNQPQHF. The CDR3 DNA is TGCAGTTTTGGACACCCCAATCAGCCCCAGCATTTT.

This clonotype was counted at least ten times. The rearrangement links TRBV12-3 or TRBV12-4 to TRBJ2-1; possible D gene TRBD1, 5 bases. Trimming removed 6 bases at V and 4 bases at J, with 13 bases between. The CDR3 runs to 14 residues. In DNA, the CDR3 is TGTGCCAGCAGCGAAAAAACAGGATACAATGAGCAGTTCTTC. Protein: CASSEKTGYNEQFF.

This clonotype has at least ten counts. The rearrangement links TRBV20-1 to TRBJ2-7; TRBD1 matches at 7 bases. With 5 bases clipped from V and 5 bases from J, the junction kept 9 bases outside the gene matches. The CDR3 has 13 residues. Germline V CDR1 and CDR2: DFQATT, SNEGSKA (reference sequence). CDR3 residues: CSAFRQGPDEQYF. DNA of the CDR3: TGCAGTGCTTTCAGACAGGGTCCAGACGAGCAGTACTTC.

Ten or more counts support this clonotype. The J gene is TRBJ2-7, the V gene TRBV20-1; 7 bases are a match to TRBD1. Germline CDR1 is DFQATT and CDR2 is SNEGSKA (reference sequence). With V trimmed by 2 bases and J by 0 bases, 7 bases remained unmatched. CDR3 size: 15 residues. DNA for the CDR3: TGCAGTGCTAGAACCACAGGGGCGGCCTCCTACGAGCAGTACTTC. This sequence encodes CSARTTGAASYEQYF.

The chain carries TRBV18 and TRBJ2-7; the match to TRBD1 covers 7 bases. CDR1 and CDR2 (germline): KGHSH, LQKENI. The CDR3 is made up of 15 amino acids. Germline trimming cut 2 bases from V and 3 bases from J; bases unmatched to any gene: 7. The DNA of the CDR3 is TGTGCCAGCTCACCATCCGGGACAGCAAGCTACGAGCAGTACTTC. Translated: CASSPSGTASYEQYF.

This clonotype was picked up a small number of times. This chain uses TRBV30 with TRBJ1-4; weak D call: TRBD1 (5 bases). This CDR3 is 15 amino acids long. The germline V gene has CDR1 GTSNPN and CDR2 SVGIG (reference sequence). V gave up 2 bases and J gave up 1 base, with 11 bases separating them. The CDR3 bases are TGTGCCTGGAGTCGCACAGGTCTAACTAATGAAAAACTGTTTTTT. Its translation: CAWSRTGLTNEKLFF.

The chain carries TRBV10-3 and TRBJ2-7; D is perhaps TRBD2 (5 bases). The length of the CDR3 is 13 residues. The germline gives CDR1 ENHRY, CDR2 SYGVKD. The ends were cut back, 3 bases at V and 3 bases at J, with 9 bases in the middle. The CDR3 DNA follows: TGTGCCATCAGTGACCAGGCGGGCTACGAGCAGTACTTC. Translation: CAISDQAGYEQYF.

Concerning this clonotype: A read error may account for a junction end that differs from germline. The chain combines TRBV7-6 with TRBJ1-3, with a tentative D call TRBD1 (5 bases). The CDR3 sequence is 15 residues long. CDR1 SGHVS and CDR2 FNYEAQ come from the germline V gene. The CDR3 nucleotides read TGTGCCAGCAGCCTTAACCGGGACTCTGGAGACACCATATATTTT. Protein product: CASSLNRDSGDTIYF.

CDR3 loop: CASSLDRVPNYGYTF. The CDR3 coding sequence is TGCGCCAGCAGCTTGGACAGGGTACCTAACTATGGCTACACCTTC. The chain couples TRBV5-1 to TRBJ1-2; weak D call: TRBD1 (6 bases). Germline V gene sequence: CDR1 SGHRS, CDR2 YFSETQ. Trimming took 0 bases from V and 0 from J, leaving 9 bases between them. The CDR3 has 15 amino acids.

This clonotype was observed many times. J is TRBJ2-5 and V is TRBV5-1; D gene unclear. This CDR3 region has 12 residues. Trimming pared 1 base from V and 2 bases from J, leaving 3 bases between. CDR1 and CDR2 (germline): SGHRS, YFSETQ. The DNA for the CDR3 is TGCGCCAGCAGCTTGTCGCAAGAGACCCAGTACTTC. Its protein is CASSLSQETQYF.

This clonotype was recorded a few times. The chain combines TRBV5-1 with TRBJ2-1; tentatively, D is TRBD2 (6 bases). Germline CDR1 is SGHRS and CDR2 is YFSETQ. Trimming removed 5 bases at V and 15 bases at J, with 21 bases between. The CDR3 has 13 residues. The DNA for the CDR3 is TGCGCCAGCAGTATAGCACTCACTAGCAATCCGTTCTTC. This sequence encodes CASSIALTSNPFF.

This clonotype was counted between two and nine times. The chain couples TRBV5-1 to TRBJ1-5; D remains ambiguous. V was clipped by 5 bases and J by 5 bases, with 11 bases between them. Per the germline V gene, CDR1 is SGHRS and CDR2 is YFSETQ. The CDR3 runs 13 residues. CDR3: CASRIGWDQPQHF. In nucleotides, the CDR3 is TGCGCCAGCAGAATCGGGTGGGATCAGCCCCAGCATTTT. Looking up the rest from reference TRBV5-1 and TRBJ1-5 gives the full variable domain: KAGVTQTPRYLIKTRGQQVTLSCSPISGHRSVSWYQQTPGQGLQFLFEYFSETQRNKGNFPGRFSGRQFSNSRSEMNVSTLELGDSALYLCASRIGWDQPQHFGDGTRLSIL.

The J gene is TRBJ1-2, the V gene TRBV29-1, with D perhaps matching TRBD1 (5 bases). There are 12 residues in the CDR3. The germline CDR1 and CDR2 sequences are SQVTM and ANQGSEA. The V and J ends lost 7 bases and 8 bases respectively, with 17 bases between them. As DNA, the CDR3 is TGCAGCGCCTGGGGGGGTGCGAAGGGCTACACCTTC. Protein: CSAWGGAKGYTF.